This section outlines one TCR beta chain sequence together with its context. The source of the sample is a study of blood T cell repertoires in COVID-19. The overall study: Both acute and convalescent COVID-19 samples were obtained from the United States, Italy and Spain.

Clones were sequenced by immunoSEQ multiplex PCR, and TCRdb holds only the in-frame ones, with some missing. Here the sample spans approximately 210,000 clones, almost 85% being singletons. Allocation to cohorts depended on clinical history reported by the participants. Among Cohort 3 donors, those recovered had two negative PCRs, clearance, or symptom resolution. The CDR3 is 13 residues long. Trimming removed 5 bases from V and 4 bases from J, with 11 bases in between. CDR1 is MDHEN and CDR2 is SYDVKM in the germline V gene. Material for sequencing was PBMCs or T cells enriched from blood (not recorded which). The chain joins TRBV28 to TRBJ1-1, with unresolved D. The sequence came from a man in his forties or fifties who had recovered from COVID-19. The CDR3 nucleotides are TGTGCCAGCAGTGGACCCGCGGGCACTGAAGCTTTCTTT. Translated, it gives CASSGPAGTEAFF.